There are a few counts of the clone carrying this T cell receptor beta chain. Antigen specificity is unknown. J lost 4 bases, V lost 6 bases, and 9 bases had no gene match. There are 15 residues in the CDR3. Germline V gives CDR1 MNHEY, CDR2 SVGAGI. The sample comes from a study of cytomegalovirus exposure and HLA in healthy donors. Study-wide background: Prior work identified some 120 million unique TCR beta sequences in some 180 million T cells. Study-level points and caveats: One cluster of highly shared sequence variants probably arose as a sequencing artifact. Because they were indistinguishable, some V segments, including TRBV6-2 and TRBV6-3, were excluded. Cytomegalovirus status was reportedly diagnosed by the classifier with high specificity and sensitivity.

PCR used 60 Vbeta primers and 13 Jbeta primers. TCRdb's table, derived via immunoSEQ multiplex PCR, lists solely in-frame clones and lacks some. In the table there are some 190,000 clones, about 82% of which are singletons. The J gene is TRBJ2-3, the V gene TRBV6-5; 8 nucleotides align to TRBD2. The receptor comes from a male donor in good health and CMV-seronegative. The specimen sequenced was PBMCs. The CDR3 region has the DNA TGTGCCAGCAGCTCTACTGGGACTAGGTCAGATACGCAGTATTTT. This sequence encodes CASSSTGTRSDTQYF.